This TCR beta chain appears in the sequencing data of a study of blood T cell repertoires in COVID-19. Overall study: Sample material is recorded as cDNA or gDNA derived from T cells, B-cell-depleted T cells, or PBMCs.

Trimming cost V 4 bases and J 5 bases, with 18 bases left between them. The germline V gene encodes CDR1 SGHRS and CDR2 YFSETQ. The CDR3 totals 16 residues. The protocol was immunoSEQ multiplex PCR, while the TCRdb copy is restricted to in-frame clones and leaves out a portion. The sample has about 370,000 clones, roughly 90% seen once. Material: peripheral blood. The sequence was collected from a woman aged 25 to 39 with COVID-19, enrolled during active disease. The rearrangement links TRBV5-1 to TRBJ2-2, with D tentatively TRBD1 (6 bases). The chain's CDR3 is CASSPPRLGATGELFF. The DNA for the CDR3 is TGCGCCAGCAGCCCACCAAGGTTGGGGGCAACCGGGGAGCTGTTTTTT. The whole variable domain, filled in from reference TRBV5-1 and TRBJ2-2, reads KAGVTQTPRYLIKTRGQQVTLSCSPISGHRSVSWYQQTPGQGLQFLFEYFSETQRNKGNFPGRFSGRQFSNSRSEMNVSTLELGDSALYLCASSPPRLGATGELFFGEGSRLTVL.